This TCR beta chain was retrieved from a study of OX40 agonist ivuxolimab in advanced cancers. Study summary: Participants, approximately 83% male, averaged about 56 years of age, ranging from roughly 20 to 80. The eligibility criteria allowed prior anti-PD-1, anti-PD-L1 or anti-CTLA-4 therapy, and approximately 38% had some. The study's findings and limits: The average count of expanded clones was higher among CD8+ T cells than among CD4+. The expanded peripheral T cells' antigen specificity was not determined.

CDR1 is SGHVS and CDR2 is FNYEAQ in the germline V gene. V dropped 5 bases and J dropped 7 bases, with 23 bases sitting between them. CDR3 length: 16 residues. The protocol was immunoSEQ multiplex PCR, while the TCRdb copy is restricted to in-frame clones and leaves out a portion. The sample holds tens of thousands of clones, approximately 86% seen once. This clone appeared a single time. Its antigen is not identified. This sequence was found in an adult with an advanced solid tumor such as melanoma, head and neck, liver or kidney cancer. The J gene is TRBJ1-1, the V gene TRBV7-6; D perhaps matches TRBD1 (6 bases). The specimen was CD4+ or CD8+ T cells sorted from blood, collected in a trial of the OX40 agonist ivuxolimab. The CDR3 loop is CASSVSGVPPEGEAFF. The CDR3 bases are TGTGCCAGCAGCGTATCAGGGGTCCCCCCAGAGGGTGAAGCTTTCTTT.